The 12 T cell receptor beta chains below come from one sample, sequenced in a study of blood T cell repertoires in COVID-19. Sequencing used immunoSEQ multiplex PCR; TCRdb keeps in-frame clones, though not all of them. The sample carries 350,000 or so clones, roughly 90% recorded once. The specimen sequenced was PBMCs or T cells enriched from blood (not recorded which). Every receptor here comes from a woman in her twenties or thirties who had been exposed to COVID-19.

The genes are TRBV7-9 and TRBJ1-2; 12 bases fit TRBD1. Germline trimming cut 5 bases from V and 8 bases from J; bases unmatched to any gene: 6. The CDR3 loop spans 14 amino acids. Germline V gives CDR1 SEHNR, CDR2 FQNEAQ (reference sequence). CDR3 protein: CASSPGTGGRGYTF. For the CDR3, the DNA is TGTGCCAGCAGCCCCGGGACAGGGGGCCGGGGCTACACCTTC. Supplemented by reference TRBV7-9 and TRBJ1-2, the full variable domain reads DTGVSQNPRHKITKRGQNVTFRCDPISEHNRLYWYRQTLGQGPEFLTYFQNEAQLEKSRLLSDRFSAERPKGSFSTLEIQRTEQGDSAMYLCASSPGTGGRGYTFGSGTRLTVV.

The chain recombines TRBV10-3 with TRBJ1-2; D is perhaps TRBD1 (6 bases). V lost 4 bases and J lost 4, with 13 bases in between. The CDR3 consists of 14 residues. The germline gives CDR1 ENHRY, CDR2 SYGVKD. The CDR3 protein is CAISGGQGSYGYTF. The CDR3 DNA follows: TGTGCCATCAGTGGAGGCCAGGGGTCCTATGGCTACACCTTC.

The chain combines TRBV27 with TRBJ1-6; a possible D gene is TRBD1 (5 bases). The germline CDR1 and CDR2 sequences are MNHEY and SMNVEV (reference sequence). The V end lost 3 bases, the J end lost 10 bases, and 16 bases lay between the germline ends. CDR3 size: 15 residues. CDR3 nucleotides: TGTGCCAGCAGTTTTGGGACGGGTGGAGGGTCACCCCTCCACTTT. Protein: CASSFGTGGGSPLHF.

For this clone: Mismatch with germline at one junction end may stem from a read error. This chain joins TRBV7-7 and TRBJ2-7, with 10 bases fitting TRBD2. Germline V gives CDR1 SSHAT, CDR2 FNYEAQ (reference sequence). The CDR3 runs 15 residues. CDR3 sequence reads: CASSLGAGGGYEQYF. CDR3 nucleotides: TGTGCTAGCAGCTTAGGAGCGGGAGGGGGATACGAGCAGTACTTC.

The chain carries TRBV29-1 and TRBJ1-4; 7 positions match TRBD1. CDR3 length equals 15 residues. Germline CDR1 and CDR2: SQVTM and ANQGSEA. V shed 7 bases, J shed 8 bases, and the junction held 16 bases outside the gene matches. The CDR3 coding sequence is TGCAGCGCTTCCGATACAGGGGCCTCCGGAGAAAAACTGTTTTTT. Protein: CSASDTGASGEKLFF.

This clone was found once. The chain employs TRBV24-1 and TRBJ2-5, with D maybe TRBD2 (7 bases). V was cut by 3 bases and J by 4 bases, with 26 bases left in between. The V gene's germline CDR1 is KGHDR and CDR2 SFDVKD. This CDR3 spans 19 amino acids. Here the CDR3 reads CATSDLGEGLVEGGETQYF. As DNA, the CDR3 is TGTGCCACCAGTGATCTGGGGGAGGGCTTGGTGGAAGGGGGAGAGACCCAGTACTTC.

This sequence joins TRBV7-8 and TRBJ2-6; D may be TRBD1 (5 bases). Trimming stripped 5 bases from V and 1 base from J, with 12 bases between. The germline V gene encodes CDR1 SGHVS and CDR2 FQNEAQ. This CDR3 has 16 amino acids. The CDR3 is CASSLVRVSGANVLTF. The DNA of the CDR3 is TGTGCCAGCAGCCTAGTCAGGGTTTCTGGGGCCAACGTCCTGACTTTC.

The chain employs TRBV3-1 (or the pseudogene TRBV3-2) and TRBJ2-7; no clear D. CDR1 and CDR2 from the germline V gene are LGHDT and YNNKEL (reference sequence). Trimming removed 10 bases from V and 0 bases from J, with 10 bases in between. This CDR3 contains 12 residues. In DNA form, the CDR3 reads TGTGCCACTTCTGGCCCCTCCTACGAGCAGTACTTC. Translated, it gives CATSGPSYEQYF.

This chain connects TRBV5-1 to TRBJ1-3; TRBD1 might be the D (6 bases). Germline lookup yields CDR1 SGHRS and CDR2 YFSETQ. The V end was cut by 4 bases, the J end by 2 bases, with 16 bases between. The CDR3 runs 16 residues. The CDR3 DNA is TGCGCCAGCAGCCTGGCGGGGACAAGCACTGGAAACACCATATATTTT. Translating it yields CASSLAGTSTGNTIYF.

The chain joins TRBV28 to TRBJ2-7; possible D gene TRBD2, 6 bases. CDR1 MDHEN and CDR2 SYDVKM come from the germline V gene. CDR3 length: 15 amino acids. V lost 6 bases and J lost 3, with 18 bases in between. CDR3 sequence: CASRTKGLGIYEQYF. The CDR3 region has the DNA TGTGCCAGCAGGACTAAGGGACTGGGGATCTACGAGCAGTACTTC.

The J gene is TRBJ2-3, the V gene TRBV11-3; 7 positions match TRBD1. The length of the CDR3 is 15 residues. V shed 5 bases, J shed 1 base, and the junction held 6 bases outside the gene matches. Germline V gene sequence: CDR1 SGHNT, CDR2 YENEEA. CDR3: CASSAGGVGTDTQYF. The DNA for the CDR3 is TGTGCCAGCAGCGCAGGGGGTGTGGGCACAGATACGCAGTATTTT.

The genes are TRBV5-1 and TRBJ2-7; 7 bases line up with TRBD2. Germline V gene lookup returns CDR1 SGHRS and CDR2 YFSETQ. V dropped 5 bases and J dropped 0; count of bases not matched to a gene: 2. The CDR3 length is 13 residues. In DNA, the CDR3 is TGCGCCAGCAGGCTAGCGGTCTCCTACGAGCAGTACTTC. Its protein is CASRLAVSYEQYF.